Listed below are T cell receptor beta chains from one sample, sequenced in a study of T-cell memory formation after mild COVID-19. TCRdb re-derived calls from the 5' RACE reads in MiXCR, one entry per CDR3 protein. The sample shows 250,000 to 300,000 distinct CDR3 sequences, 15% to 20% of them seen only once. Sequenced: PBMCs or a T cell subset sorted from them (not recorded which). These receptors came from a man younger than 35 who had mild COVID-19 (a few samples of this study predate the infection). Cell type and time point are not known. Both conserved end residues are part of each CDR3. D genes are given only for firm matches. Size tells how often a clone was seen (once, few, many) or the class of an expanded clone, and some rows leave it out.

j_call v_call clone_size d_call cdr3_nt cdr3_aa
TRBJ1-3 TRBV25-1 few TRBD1 TGTGCCAGCAGGAACAGGGGCAGCGGTGGAAACACCATATATTTT CASRNRGSGGNTIYF
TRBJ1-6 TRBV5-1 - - TGCGCCAGCAGCTTGGAGTGGGGCGCTGAGTATAATTCACCCCTCCACTTT CASSLEWGAEYNSPLHF
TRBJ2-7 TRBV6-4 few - TGTGCCAGCAGTGGGCTTAACGAGCAGTACTTC CASSGLNEQYF
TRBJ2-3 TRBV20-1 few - TGCAGTGCTAGCCGACAGGGCACAGATACGCAGTATTTT CSASRQGTDTQYF
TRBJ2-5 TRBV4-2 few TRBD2 TGTGCCAGCAGCCAGTCTAGCGGGGGGGCAGAGACCCAGTACTTC CASSQSSGGAETQYF
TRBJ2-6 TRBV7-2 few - TGTGCCAGCAGCCATTCGGCCAACGTCCTGACTTTC CASSHSANVLTF
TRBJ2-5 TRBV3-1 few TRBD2 TGTGCCAGCAGGGGGACTAGCGGGGGGTCCTCCCAGTACTTC CASRGTSGGSSQYF
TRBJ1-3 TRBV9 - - TGTGCCAGCAGCTTCGCGGTGGGTGGAAACACCATATATTTT CASSFAVGGNTIYF
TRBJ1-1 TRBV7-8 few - TGTGCCAGCAGTTATTACAAGGGGACTTCGGACACTGAAGCTTTCTTT CASSYYKGTSDTEAFF
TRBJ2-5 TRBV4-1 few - TGCGCCAGCAGCCAGCGCGGGGAGTACCAAGAGACCCAGTACTTC CASSQRGEYQETQYF
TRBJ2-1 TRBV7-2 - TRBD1 TGTGCCAGCAGCTTTATGGACAGGGTCTTGGATGAGCAGTTCTTC CASSFMDRVLDEQFF
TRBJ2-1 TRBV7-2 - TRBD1 TGTGCCAGTACAGCGTCCAGGACGGACAGGAGGGAGCAGTTCTTC CASTASRTDRREQFF
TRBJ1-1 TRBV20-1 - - TGCAGTGCTAGAGTGCCCCTGAACACTGAAGCTTTCTTT CSARVPLNTEAFF
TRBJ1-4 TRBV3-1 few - TGTGCCAGCAGCCAGAGGGGATCTGAAAAACTGTTTTTT CASSQRGSEKLFF
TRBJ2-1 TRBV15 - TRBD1 TGTGCCACCAGCAGGAGGGACAGGGGGCTATGGCGGGAGAACAATGAGCAGTTCTTC CATSRRDRGLWRENNEQFF
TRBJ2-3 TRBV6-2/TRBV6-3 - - TGTGCCAGCAGTGACCCGGACAGTAGCACAGATACGCAGTATTTT CASSDPDSSTDTQYF
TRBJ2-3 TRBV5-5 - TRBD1 TGTGCCAGCAGCAAGGGACAGGCTAGCACAGATACGCAGTATTTT CASSKGQASTDTQYF
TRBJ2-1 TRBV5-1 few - TGCGCCAGCAGCCTCACTCCATTCACAGGGCTGTACAATGAGCAGTTCTTC CASSLTPFTGLYNEQFF
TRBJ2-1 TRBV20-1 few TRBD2 TGCAGTAGTAGCGGGGCTAGCTCCTACAATGAGCAGTTCTTC CSSSGASSYNEQFF
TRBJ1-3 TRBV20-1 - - TGCAGTGCGCACCAGGTTGGCGGAAACACCATATATTTT CSAHQVGGNTIYF
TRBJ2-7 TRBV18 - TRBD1 TGTGCCAGCTCACCACCTACAGGGGGGACCTACGAGCAGTACTTC CASSPPTGGTYEQYF
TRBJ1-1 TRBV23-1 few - TGCGCCAGCAGTCAATCGGAACCCGGGAACACTGAAGCTTTCTTT CASSQSEPGNTEAFF
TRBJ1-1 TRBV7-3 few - TGTGCCAGCAGCGCTCAGGGCTGGGGAACTGAAGCTTTCTTT CASSAQGWGTEAFF